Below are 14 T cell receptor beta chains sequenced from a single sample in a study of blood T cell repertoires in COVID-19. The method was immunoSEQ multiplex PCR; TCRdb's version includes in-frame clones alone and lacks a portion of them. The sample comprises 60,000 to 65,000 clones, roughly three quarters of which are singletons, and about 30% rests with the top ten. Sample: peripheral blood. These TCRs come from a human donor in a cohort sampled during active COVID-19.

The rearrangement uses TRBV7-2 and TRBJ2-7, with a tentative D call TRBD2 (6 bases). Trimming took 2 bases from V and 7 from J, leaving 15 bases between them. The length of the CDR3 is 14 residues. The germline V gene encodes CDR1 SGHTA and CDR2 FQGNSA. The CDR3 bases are TGTGCCAGCAGCTTATGGGAGGTGGTGGAGGAGCAGTACTTC. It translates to CASSLWEVVEEQYF.

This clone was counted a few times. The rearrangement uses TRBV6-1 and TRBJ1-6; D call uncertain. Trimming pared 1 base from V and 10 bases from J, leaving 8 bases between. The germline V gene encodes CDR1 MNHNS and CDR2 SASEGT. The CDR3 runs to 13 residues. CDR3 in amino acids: CASSEDTWSPLHF. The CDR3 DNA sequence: TGTGCCAGCAGTGAAGATACTTGGTCACCCCTCCACTTT.

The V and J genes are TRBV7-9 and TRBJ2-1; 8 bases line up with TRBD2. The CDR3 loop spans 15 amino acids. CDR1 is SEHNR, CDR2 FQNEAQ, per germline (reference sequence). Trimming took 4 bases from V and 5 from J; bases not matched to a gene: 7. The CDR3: CASSSSGRGDNEQFF. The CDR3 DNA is TGTGCCAGCAGCTCTAGCGGGCGAGGCGACAATGAGCAGTTCTTC.

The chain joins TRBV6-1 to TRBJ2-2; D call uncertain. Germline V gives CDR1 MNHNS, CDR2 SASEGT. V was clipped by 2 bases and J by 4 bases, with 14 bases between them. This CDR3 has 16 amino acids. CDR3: CASSESEAPSTGELFF. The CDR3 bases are TGTGCCAGCAGTGAAAGTGAGGCCCCGAGCACCGGGGAGCTGTTTTTT.

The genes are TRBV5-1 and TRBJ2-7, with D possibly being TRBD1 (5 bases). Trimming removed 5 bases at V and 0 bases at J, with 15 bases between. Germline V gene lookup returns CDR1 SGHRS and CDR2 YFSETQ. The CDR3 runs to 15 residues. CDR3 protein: CASRVGQGSSYEQYF. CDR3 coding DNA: TGCGCCAGCAGGGTGGGTCAGGGAAGCTCCTACGAGCAGTACTTC.

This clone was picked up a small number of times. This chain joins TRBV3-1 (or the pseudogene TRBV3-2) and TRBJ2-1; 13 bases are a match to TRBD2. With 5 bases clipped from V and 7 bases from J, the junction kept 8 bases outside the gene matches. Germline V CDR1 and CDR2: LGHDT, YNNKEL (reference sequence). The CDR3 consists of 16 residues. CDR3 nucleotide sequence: TGTGCCAGCAGCGCCGGACTAGCGGGAGTGCGGAATGAGCAGTTCTTC. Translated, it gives CASSAGLAGVRNEQFF.

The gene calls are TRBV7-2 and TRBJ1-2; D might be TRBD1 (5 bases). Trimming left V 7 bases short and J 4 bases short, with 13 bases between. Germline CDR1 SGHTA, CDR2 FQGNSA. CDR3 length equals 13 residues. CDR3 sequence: CASTVQVSYGYTF. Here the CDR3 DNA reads TGTGCCAGCACCGTACAGGTTTCCTATGGCTACACCTTC.

The CDR3 DNA reads TGTGCCAGCAGCCAGGGACTAGCGGGGGGGAATGAGCAGTTCTTC. Translation: CASSQGLAGGNEQFF. J is TRBJ2-1 and V is TRBV3-1 (or the pseudogene TRBV3-2), with TRBD2 identical over 16 bases. Germline-derived CDR1 and CDR2 are LGHDT and YNNKEL (reference sequence). The CDR3 extends over 15 amino acids. Trimming took 3 bases from V and 7 from J; bases not matched to a gene: 0.

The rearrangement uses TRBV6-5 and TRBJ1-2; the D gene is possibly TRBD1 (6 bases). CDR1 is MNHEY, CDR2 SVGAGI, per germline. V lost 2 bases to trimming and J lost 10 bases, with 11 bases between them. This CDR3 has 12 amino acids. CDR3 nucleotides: TGTGCCAGCAGTTACCCGATGGGGGCCTACACCTTC. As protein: CASSYPMGAYTF.

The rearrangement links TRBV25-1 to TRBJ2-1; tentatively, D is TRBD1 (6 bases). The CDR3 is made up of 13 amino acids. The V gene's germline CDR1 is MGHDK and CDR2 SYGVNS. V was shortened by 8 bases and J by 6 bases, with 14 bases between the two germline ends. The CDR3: CASRALQGNEQFF. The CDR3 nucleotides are TGTGCCAGCCGAGCCCTACAGGGCAATGAGCAGTTCTTC.

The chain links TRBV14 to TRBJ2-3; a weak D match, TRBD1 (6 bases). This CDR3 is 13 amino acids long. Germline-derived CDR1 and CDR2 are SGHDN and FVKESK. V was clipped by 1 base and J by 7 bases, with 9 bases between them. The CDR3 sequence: CASSQVGANTQYF. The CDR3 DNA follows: TGTGCCAGCAGCCAAGTGGGGGCGAATACGCAGTATTTT.

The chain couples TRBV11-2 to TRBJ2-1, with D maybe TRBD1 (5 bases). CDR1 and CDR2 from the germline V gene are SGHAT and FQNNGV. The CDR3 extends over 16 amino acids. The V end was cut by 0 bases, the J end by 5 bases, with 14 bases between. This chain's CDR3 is CASSLERGRGNNEQFF. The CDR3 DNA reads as TGTGCCAGCAGCTTAGAAAGGGGTAGGGGTAACAATGAGCAGTTCTTC. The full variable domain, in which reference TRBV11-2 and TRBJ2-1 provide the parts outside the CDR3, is EAGVAQSPRYKIIEKRQSVAFWCNPISGHATLYWYQQILGQGPKLLIQFQNNGVVDDSQLPKDRFSAERLKGVDSTLKIQPAKLEDSAVYLCASSLERGRGNNEQFFGPGTRLTVL.

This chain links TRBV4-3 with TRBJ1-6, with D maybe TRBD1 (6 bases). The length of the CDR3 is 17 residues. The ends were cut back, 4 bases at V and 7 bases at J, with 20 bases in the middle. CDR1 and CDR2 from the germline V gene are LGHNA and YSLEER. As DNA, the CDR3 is TGCGCCAGCAGCCGCGGCCCCCCGGGACAAACAAATTCACCCCTCCACTTT. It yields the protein CASSRGPPGQTNSPLHF.

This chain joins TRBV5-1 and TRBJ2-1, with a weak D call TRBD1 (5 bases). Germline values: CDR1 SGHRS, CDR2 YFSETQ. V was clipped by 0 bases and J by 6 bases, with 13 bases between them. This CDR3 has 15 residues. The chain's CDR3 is CASSLAAQGGNEQFF. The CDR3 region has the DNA TGCGCCAGCAGCTTGGCCGCGCAGGGCGGCAATGAGCAGTTCTTC.